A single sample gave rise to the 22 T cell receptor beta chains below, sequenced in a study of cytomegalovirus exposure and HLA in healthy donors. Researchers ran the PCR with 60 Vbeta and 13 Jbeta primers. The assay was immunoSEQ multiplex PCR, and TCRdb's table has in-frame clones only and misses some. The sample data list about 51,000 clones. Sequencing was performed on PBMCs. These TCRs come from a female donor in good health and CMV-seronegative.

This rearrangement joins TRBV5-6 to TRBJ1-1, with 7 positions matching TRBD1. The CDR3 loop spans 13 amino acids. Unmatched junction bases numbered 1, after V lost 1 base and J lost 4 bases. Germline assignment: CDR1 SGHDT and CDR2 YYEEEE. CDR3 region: CASSLTGVTEAFF. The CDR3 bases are TGTGCCAGCAGCTTGACAGGGGTCACTGAAGCTTTCTTT.

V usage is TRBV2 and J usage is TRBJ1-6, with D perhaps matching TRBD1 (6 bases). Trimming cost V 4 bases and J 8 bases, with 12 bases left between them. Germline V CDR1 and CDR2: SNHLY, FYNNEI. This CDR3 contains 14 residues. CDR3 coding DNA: TGTGCCAGCAGTGGGGAGGGGGGTGATTCACCCCTCCACTTT. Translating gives CASSGEGGDSPLHF.

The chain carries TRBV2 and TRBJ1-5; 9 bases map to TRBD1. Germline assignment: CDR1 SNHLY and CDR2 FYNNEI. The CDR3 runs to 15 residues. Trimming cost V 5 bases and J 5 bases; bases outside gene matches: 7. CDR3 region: CASSPHTGGDQPQHF. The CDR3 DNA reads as TGTGCCAGCAGTCCCCACACAGGGGGCGATCAGCCCCAGCATTTT.

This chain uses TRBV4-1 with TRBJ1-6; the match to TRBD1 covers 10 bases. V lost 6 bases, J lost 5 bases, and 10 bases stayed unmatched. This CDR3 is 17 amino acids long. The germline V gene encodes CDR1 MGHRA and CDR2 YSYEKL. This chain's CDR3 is CASSLMTGTGDNSPLHF. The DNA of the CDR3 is TGCGCCAGCAGTCTTATGACCGGGACAGGGGATAATTCACCCCTCCACTTT.

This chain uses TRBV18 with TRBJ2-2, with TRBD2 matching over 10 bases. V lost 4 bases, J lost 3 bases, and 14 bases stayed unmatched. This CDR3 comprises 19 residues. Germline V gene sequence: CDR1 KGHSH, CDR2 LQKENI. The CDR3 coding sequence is TGTGCCAGCTCACGACTAGCGGGCATCACCCCTGCGGACACCGGGGAGCTGTTTTTT. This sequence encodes CASSRLAGITPADTGELFF.

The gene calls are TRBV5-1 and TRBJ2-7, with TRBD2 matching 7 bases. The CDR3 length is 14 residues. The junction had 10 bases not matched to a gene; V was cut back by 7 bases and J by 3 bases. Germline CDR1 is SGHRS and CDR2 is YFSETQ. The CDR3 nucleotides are TGCGCCAGCGCTCGGGGAGGGCCACGCTACGAGCAGTACTTC. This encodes CASARGGPRYEQYF.

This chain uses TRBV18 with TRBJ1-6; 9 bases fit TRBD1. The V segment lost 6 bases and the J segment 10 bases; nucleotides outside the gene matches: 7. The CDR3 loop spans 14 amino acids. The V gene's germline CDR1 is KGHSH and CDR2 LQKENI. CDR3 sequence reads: CASSETGGGSPLHF. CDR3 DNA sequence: TGTGCCAGCTCGGAGACAGGGGGAGGGTCACCCCTCCACTTT.

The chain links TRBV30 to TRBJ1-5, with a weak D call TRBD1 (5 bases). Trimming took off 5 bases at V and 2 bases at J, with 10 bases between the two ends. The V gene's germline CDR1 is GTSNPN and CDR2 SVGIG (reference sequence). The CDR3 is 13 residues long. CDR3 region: CAWGGGGNQPQHF. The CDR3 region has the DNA TGTGCCTGGGGCGGAGGGGGCAATCAGCCCCAGCATTTT.

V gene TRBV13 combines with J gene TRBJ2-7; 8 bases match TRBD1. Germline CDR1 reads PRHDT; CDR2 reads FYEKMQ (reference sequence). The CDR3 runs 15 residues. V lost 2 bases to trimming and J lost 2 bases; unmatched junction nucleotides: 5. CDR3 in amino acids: CASSLRDRLTYEQYF. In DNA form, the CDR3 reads TGTGCCAGCAGCTTAAGGGACAGGCTCACCTACGAGCAGTACTTC.

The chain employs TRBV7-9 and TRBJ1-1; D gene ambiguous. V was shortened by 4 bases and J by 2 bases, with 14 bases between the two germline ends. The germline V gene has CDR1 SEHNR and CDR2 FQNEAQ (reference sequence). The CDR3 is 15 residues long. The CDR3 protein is CASSSNHRDNTEAFF. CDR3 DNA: TGTGCCAGCAGCTCCAATCACCGGGATAACACTGAAGCTTTCTTT.

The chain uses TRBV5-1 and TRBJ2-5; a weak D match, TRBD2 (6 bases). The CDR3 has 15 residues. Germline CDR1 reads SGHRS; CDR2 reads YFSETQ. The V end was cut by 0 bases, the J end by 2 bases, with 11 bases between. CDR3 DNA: TGCGCCAGCAGCTTGGCTTCTAGCGTACAAGAGACCCAGTACTTC. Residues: CASSLASSVQETQYF.

The CDR3 region is CASRERGKEKLFF. CDR3 nucleotide sequence: TGTGCCAGCAGGGAAAGGGGAAAAGAAAAACTGTTTTTT. The chain carries TRBV28 and TRBJ1-4; D may be TRBD1 (5 bases). Germline assignment: CDR1 MDHEN and CDR2 SYDVKM. The CDR3 length is 13 residues. V lost 6 bases and J lost 8, with 13 bases in between.

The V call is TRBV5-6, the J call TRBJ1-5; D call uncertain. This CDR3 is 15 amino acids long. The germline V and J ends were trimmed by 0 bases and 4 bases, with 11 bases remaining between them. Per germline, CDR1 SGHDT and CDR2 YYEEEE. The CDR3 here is CASSLVGGSNQPQHF. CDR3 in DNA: TGTGCCAGCAGCTTGGTTGGTGGCTCTAATCAGCCCCAGCATTTT.

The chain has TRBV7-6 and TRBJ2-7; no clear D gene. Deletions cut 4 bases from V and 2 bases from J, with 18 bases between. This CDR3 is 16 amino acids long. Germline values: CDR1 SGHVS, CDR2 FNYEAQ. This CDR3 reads CASSSEARLATYEQYF. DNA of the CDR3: TGTGCCAGCAGCTCAGAAGCGCGGCTCGCGACCTACGAGCAGTACTTC. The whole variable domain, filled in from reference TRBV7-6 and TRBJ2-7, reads GAGVSQSPRYKVTKRGQDVALRCDPISGHVSLYWYRQALGQGPEFLTYFNYEAQQDKSGLPNDRFSAERPEGSISTLTIQRTEQRDSAMYRCASSSEARLATYEQYFGPGTRLTVT.

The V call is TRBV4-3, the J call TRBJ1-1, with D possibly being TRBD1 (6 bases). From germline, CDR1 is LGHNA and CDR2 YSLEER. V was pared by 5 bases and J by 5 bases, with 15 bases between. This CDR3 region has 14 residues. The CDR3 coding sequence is TGCGCCAGCAGCGAACAGGGTAGGGGGACTGAAGCTTTCTTT. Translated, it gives CASSEQGRGTEAFF.

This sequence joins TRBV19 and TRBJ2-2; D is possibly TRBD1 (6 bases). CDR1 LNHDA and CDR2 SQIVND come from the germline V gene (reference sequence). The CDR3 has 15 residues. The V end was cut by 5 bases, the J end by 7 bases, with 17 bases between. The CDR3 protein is CASSQFTGSGGELFF. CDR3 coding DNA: TGTGCCAGTAGTCAATTTACAGGGTCAGGCGGGGAGCTGTTTTTT.

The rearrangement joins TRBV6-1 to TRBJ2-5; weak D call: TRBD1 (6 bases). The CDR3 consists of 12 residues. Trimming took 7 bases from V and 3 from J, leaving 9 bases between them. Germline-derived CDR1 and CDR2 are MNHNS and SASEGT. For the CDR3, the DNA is TGTGCCAGCAAGGGGGTGGAAGAGACCCAGTACTTC. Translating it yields CASKGVEETQYF.

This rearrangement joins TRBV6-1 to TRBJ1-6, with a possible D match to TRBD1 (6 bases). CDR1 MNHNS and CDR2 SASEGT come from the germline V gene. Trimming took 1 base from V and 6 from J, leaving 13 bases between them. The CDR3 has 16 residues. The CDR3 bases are TGTGCCAGCAGTGAAGAACCAGGGGCGAGTAATTCACCCCTCCACTTT. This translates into CASSEEPGASNSPLHF.

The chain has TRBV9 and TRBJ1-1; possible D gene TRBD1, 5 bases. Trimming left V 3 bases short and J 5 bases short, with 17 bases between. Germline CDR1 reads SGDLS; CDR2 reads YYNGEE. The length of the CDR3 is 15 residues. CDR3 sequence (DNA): TGTGCCAGCAGCGACGGGGGGATGAGCGGAACTGAAGCTTTCTTT. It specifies CASSDGGMSGTEAFF.

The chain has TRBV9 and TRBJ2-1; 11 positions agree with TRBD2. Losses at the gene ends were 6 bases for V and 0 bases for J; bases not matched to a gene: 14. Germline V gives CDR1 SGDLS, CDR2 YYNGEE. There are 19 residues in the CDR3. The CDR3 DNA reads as TGTGCCAGCATGATACAGGGGACTAGCGGAAACCACTCCTACAATGAGCAGTTCTTC. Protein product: CASMIQGTSGNHSYNEQFF.

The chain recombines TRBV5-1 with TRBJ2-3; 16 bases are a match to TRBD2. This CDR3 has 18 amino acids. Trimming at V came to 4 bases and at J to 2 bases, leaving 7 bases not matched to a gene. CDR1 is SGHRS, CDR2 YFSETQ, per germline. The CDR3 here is CASSKGLAGGFLTDTQYF. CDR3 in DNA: TGCGCCAGCAGCAAGGGACTAGCGGGAGGGTTTCTCACAGATACGCAGTATTTT.

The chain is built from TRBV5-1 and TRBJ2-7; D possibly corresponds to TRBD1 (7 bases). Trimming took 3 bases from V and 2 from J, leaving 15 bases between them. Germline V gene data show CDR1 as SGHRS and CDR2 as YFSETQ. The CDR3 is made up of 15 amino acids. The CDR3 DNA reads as TGCGCCAGCAGCTCCCGGGACAGCGGGCCCTACGAGCAGTACTTC. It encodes CASSSRDSGPYEQYF.